This entry is about one T cell receptor beta chain. Participants were placed into cohorts based on the clinical history they reported. The study recruited exposed participants who had met a COVID-19 case within 2 weeks before entry. This entry is derived from a study of blood T cell repertoires in COVID-19. Across the study: Specimens from acute and convalescent COVID-19 originated in the United States, Italy and Spain.

Sequencing was performed with immunoSEQ multiplex PCR; in TCRdb, only in-frame clones are kept and a portion is missing. The repertoire consists of 300,000 to 400,000 clones, with roughly 85% occurring once and the leading ten covering over 1.5%. The CDR3 contains 16 residues. The V segment lost 4 bases and the J segment 4 bases; nucleotides outside the gene matches: 8. From germline, CDR1 is SGHAT and CDR2 FQNNGV. This rearrangement joins TRBV11-2 to TRBJ2-2, with 8 bases fitting TRBD2. The sequencing sample was made of PBMCs or T cells enriched from blood (not recorded which). This TCR came from a woman in her 30s who had been exposed to COVID-19. The CDR3 DNA reads as TGTGCCAGCAGCTATAGCGGGACGACCCCCACCGGGGAGCTGTTTTTT. It is translated as CASSYSGTTPTGELFF.